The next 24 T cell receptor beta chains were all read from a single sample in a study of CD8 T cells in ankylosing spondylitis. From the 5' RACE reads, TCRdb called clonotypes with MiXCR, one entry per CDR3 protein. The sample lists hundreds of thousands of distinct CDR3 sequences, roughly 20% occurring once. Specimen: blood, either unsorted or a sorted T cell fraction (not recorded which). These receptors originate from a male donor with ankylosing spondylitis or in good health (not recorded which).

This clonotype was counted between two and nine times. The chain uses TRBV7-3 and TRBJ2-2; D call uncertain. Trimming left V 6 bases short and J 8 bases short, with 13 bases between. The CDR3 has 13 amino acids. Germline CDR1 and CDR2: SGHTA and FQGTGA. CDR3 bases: TGTGCCAGCAGACAGACCAGTGTGGGGGAGCTGTTTTTT. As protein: CASRQTSVGELFF.

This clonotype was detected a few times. CDR3 sequence: CASSQDDDRVTYGYTF. Here the CDR3 DNA reads TGTGCCAGCAGCCAAGATGACGACAGGGTGACCTATGGCTACACCTTC. The chain employs TRBV4-2 and TRBJ1-2; TRBD1 matches 7 bases. The CDR3 is 16 residues long. Trimming removed 0 bases from V and 4 bases from J; junction bases left unmatched: 8. Germline V gene sequence: CDR1 LGHNA, CDR2 YNFKEQ.

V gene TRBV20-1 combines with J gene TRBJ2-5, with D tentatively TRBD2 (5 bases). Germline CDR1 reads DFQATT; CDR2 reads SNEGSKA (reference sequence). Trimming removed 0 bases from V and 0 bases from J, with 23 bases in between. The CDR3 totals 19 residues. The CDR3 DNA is TGCAGTGCTAGAGATCGGTCAAGCGGCCTTTTCCCGTACCAAGAGACCCAGTACTTC. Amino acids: CSARDRSSGLFPYQETQYF.

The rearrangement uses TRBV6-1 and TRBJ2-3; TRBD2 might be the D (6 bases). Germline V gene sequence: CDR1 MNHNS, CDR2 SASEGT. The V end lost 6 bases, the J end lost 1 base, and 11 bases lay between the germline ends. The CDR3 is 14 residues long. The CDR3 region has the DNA TGTGCCAGCAGAGGGACGGGGGGCACAGATACGCAGTATTTT. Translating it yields CASRGTGGTDTQYF.

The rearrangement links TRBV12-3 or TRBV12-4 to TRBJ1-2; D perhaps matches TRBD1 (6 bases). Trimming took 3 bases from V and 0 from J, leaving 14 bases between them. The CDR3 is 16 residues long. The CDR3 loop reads CASSFGTDRANYGYTF. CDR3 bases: TGTGCCAGCAGTTTCGGCACGGACAGAGCTAACTATGGCTACACCTTC.

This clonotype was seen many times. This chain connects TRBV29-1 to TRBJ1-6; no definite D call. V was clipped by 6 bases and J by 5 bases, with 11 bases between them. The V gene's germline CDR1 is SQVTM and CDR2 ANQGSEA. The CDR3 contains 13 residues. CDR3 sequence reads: CSVRTENNSPLHF. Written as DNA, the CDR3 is TGCAGCGTACGGACGGAAAATAATTCACCCCTCCACTTT.

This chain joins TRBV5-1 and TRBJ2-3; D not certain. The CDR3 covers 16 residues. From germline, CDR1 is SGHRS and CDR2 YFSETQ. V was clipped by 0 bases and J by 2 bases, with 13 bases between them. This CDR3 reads CASSLAGLPNTDTQYF. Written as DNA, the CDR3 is TGCGCCAGCAGCTTGGCCGGGCTGCCTAACACAGATACGCAGTATTTT.

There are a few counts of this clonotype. CDR3 sequence: CASSWLGKNIQYF. Here the CDR3 DNA reads TGTGCCAGCAGCTGGTTGGGGAAAAACATTCAGTACTTC. The chain couples TRBV3-1 to TRBJ2-4; D remains unclear. Trimming removed 5 bases from V and 4 bases from J, with 9 bases in between. CDR1 is LGHDT, CDR2 YNNKEL, per germline (reference sequence). This CDR3 has 13 residues.

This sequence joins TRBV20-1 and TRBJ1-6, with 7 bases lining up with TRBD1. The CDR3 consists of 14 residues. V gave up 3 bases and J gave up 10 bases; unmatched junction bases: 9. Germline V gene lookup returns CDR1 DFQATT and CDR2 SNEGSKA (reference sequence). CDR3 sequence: CSARNRGEVSPLHF. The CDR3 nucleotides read TGCAGTGCTAGGAACAGGGGAGAGGTGTCACCCCTCCACTTT.

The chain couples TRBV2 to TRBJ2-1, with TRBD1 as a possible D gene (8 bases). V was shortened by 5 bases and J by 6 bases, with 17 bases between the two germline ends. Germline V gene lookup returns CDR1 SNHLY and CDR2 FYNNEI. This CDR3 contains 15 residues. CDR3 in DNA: TGTGCCAGCAGTATCGGACAGGGAGGGTTCAATGAGCAGTTCTTC. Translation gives CASSIGQGGFNEQFF. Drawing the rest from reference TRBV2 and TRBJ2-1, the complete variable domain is EPEVTQTPSHQVTQMGQEVILRCVPISNHLYFYWYRQILGQKVEFLVSFYNNEISEKSEIFDDQFSVERPDGSNFTLKIRSTKLEDSAMYFCASSIGQGGFNEQFFGPGTRLTVL.

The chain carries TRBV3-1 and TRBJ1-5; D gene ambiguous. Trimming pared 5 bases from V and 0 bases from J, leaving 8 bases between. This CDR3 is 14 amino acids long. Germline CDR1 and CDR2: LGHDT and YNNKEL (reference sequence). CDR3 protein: CASSFRHSNQPQHF. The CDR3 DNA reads TGTGCCAGCAGCTTTCGACATAGCAATCAGCCCCAGCATTTT.

CDR3 sequence reads: CASSLTGTDIETQYF. For the CDR3, the DNA is TGCGCCAGCAGCTTAACCGGGACAGATATAGAGACCCAGTACTTC. This chain uses TRBV5-1 with TRBJ2-5; the match to TRBD1 covers 7 bases. The CDR3 runs 15 residues. The V gene's germline CDR1 is SGHRS and CDR2 YFSETQ. Unmatched junction bases numbered 8, after V lost 2 bases and J lost 4 bases. Based on the CDR3 plus reference TRBV5-1 and TRBJ2-5, the full variable domain is KAGVTQTPRYLIKTRGQQVTLSCSPISGHRSVSWYQQTPGQGLQFLFEYFSETQRNKGNFPGRFSGRQFSNSRSEMNVSTLELGDSALYLCASSLTGTDIETQYFGPGTRLLVL.

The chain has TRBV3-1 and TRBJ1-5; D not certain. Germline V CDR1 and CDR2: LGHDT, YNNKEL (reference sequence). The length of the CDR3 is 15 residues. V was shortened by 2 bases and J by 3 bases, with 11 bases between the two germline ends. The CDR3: CASSQNPADNQPQHF. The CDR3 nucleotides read TGTGCCAGCAGCCAAAACCCGGCCGACAATCAGCCCCAGCATTTT.

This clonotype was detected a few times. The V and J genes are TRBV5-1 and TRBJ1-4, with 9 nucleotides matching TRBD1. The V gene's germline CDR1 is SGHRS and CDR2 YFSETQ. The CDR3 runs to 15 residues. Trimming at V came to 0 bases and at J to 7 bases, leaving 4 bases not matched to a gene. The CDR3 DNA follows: TGCGCCAGCAGCTTGGTGGGACAGGGTGTTGAAAAACTGTTTTTT. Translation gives CASSLVGQGVEKLFF. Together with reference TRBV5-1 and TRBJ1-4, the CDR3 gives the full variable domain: KAGVTQTPRYLIKTRGQQVTLSCSPISGHRSVSWYQQTPGQGLQFLFEYFSETQRNKGNFPGRFSGRQFSNSRSEMNVSTLELGDSALYLCASSLVGQGVEKLFFGSGTQLSVL.

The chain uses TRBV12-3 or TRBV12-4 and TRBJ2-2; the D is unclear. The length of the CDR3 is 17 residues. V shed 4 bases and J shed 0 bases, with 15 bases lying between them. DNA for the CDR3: TGTGCCAGCAGTTCTCTTGGTACCCAACCGAACACCGGGGAGCTGTTTTTT. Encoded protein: CASSSLGTQPNTGELFF.

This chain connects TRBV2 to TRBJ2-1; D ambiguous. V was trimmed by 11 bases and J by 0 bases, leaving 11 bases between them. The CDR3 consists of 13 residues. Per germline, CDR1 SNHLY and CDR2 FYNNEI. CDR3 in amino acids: CARNERSYNEQFF. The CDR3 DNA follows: TGTGCCCGAAACGAGCGCTCCTACAATGAGCAGTTCTTC.

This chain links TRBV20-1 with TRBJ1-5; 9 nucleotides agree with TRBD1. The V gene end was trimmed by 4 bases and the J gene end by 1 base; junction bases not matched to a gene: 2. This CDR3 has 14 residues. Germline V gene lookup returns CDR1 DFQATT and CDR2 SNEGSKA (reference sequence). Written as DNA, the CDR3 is TGCAGTGCTATACAGGGGGCCAGCAATCAGCCCCAGCATTTT. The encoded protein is CSAIQGASNQPQHF.

Written as DNA, the CDR3 is TGCAGCGTTGACGCAGGGCTGGATACTGAAGCTTTCTTT. This translates into CSVDAGLDTEAFF. This chain joins TRBV29-1 and TRBJ1-1; perhaps TRBD1 as D (5 bases). The germline V and J ends were trimmed by 3 bases and 5 bases, with 13 bases remaining between them. Germline values: CDR1 SQVTM, CDR2 ANQGSEA. The CDR3 length is 13 residues.

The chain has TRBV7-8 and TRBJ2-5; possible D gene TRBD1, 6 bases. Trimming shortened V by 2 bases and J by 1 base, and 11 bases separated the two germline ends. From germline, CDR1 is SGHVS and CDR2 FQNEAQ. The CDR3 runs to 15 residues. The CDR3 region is CASSLTRTAQETQYF. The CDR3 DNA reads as TGTGCCAGCAGCTTAACACGGACAGCCCAAGAGACCCAGTACTTC.

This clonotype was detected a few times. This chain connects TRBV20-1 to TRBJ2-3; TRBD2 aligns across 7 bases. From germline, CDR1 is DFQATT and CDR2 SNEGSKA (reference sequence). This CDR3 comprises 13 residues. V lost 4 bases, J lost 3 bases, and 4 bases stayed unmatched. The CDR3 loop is CSANGRGTDTQYF. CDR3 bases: TGCAGTGCTAACGGGCGGGGGACAGATACGCAGTATTTT.

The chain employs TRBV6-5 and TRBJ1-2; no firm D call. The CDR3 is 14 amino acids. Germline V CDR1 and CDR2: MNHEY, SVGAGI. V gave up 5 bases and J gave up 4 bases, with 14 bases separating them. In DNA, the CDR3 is TGTGCCAGCAGTGCCTCGATAGCGGGCTATGGCTACACCTTC. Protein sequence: CASSASIAGYGYTF.

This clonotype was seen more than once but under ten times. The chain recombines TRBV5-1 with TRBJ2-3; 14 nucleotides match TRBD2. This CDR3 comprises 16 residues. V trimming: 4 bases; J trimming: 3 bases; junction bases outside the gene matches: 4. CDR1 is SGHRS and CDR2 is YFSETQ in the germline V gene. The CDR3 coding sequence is TGCGCCAGCAGCACGTGGACTAGCGGGGGGACAGATACGCAGTATTTT. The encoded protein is CASSTWTSGGTDTQYF.

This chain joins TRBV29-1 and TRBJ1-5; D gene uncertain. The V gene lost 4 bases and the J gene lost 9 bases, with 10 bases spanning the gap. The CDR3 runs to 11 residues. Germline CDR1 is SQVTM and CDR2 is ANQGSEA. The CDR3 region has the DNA TGCAGCGTTGCGGATGACGGGCCCCAGCATTTT. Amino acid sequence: CSVADDGPQHF.

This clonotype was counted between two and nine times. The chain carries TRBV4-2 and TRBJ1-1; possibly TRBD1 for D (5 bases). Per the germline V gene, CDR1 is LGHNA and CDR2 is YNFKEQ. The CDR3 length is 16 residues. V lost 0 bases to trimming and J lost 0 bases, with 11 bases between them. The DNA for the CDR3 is TGTGCCAGCAGCCAAGATCGAGGGACTTTGAACACTGAAGCTTTCTTT. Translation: CASSQDRGTLNTEAFF.